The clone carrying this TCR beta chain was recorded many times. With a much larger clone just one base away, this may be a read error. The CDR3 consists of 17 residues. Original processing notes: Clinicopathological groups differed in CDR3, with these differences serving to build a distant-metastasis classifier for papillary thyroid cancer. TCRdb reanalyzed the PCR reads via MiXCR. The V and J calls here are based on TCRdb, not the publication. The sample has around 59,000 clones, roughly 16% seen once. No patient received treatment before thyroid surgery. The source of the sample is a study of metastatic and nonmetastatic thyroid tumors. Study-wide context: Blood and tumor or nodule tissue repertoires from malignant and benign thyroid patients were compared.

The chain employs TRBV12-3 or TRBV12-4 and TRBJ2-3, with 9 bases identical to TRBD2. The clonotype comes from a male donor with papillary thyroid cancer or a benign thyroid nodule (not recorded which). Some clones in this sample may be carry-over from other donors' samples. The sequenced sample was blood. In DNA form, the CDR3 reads TGTGCCAGCAGCGGCGGGGGGCCGGGGACTAGCATAGATACGCAGTATTTT. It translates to CASSGGGPGTSIDTQYF.